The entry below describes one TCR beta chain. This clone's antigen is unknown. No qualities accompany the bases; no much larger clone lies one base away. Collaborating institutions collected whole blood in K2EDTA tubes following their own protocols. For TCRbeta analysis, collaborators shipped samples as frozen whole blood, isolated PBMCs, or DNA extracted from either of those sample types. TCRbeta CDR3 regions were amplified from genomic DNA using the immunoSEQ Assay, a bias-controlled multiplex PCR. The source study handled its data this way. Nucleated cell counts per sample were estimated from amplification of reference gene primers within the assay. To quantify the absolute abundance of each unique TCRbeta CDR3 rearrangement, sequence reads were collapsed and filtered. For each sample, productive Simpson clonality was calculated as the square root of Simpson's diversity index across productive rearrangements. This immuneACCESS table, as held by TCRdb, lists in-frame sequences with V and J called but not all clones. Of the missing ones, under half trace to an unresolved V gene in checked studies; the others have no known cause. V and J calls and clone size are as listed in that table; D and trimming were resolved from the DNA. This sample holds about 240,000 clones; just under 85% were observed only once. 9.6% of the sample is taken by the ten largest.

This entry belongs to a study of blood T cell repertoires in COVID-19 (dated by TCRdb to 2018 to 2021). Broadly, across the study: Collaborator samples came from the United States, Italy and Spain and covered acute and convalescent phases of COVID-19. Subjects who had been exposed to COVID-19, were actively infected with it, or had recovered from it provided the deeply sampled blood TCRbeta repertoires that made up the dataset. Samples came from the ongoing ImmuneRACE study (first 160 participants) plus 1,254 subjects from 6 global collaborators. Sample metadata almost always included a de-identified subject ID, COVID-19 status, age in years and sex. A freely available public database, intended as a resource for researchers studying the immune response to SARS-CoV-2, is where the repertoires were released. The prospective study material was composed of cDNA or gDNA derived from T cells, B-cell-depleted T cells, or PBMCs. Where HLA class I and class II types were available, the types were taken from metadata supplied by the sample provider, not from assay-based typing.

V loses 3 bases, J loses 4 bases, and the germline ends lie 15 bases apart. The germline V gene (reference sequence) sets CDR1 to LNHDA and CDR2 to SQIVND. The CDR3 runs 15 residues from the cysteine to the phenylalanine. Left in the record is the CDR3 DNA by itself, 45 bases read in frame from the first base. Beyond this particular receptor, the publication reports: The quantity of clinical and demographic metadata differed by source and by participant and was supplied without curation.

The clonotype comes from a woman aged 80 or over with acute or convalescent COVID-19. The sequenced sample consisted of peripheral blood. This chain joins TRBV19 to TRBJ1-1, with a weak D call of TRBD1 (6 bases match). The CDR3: CASSILGGRGTEAFF. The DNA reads TGTGCCAGTAGTATCCTAGGGGGTCGGGGCACTGAAGCTTTCTTT.